This T cell receptor (beta chain) comes out of a study of cytomegalovirus exposure and HLA in healthy donors. At the level of the study: Unique TCR beta sequences numbering some 110 million came from around 180 million T cells in an earlier analysis. General observations from the study: Listed as cytomegalovirus-associated were over 150 TCR beta chains. CMV antigen specificity of a few CMV-associated chains was confirmed in vitro. Some V segments, including TRBV6-2 and TRBV6-3, were excluded as indistinguishable.

PCR primers comprised 60 Vbeta and 13 Jbeta primers. Produced via immunoSEQ multiplex PCR; TCRdb's table is partial and in-frame only. The table includes under 200,000 clones, approximately 77% detected once. This clone was detected only a few times. The antigen is undetermined. Other DNA variants within this sample encode the same CDR3. This CDR3 has 15 amino acids. The ends were cut back, 1 base at V and 6 bases at J, with 12 bases in the middle. CDR1 SGHTA and CDR2 FQGNSA come from the germline V gene. This clonotype was sampled from a man aged 18 to 29 in good health and CMV-seronegative. Sequencing was performed on PBMCs. This sequence joins TRBV7-2 and TRBJ2-2; a weak D match, TRBD2 (5 bases). The CDR3 reads CASSLGTGEAGELFF. The CDR3 DNA follows: TGTGCCAGCAGCTTAGGGACTGGGGAAGCCGGGGAGCTGTTTTTT.